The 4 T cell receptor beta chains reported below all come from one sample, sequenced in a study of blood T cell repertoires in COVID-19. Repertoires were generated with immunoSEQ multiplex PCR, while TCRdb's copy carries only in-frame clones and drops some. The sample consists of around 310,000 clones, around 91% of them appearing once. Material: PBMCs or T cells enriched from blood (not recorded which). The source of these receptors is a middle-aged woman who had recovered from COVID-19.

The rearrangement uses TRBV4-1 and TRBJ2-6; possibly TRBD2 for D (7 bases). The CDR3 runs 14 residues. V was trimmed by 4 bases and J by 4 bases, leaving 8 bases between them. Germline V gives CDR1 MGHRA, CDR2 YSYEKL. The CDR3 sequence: CASSPGGGANVLTF. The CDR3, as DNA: TGCGCCAGCAGCCCGGGGGGCGGGGCCAACGTCCTGACTTTC.

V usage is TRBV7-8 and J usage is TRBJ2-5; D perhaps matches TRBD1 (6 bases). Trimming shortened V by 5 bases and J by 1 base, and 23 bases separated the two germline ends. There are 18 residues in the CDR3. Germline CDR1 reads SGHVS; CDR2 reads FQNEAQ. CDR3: CASSATGQSWDFQETQYF. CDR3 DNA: TGTGCCAGCAGCGCAACCGGACAGTCTTGGGATTTCCAAGAGACCCAGTACTTC.

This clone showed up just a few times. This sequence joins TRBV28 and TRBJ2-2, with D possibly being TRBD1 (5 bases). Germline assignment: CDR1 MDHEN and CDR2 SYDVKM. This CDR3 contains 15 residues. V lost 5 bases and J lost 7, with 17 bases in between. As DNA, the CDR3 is TGTGCCAGCAGTGACGAATCCAGGGTTGACGGGGAGCTGTTTTTT. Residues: CASSDESRVDGELFF.

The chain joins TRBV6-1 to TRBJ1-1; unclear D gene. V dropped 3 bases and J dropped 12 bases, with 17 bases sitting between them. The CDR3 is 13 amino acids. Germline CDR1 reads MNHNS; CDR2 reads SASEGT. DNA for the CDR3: TGTGCCAGCAGTGAGTCAGGTGGGTGGGCATCTTTCTTT. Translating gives CASSESGGWASFF.